This TCR beta chain was obtained from a study of blood T cell repertoires in COVID-19. Study-wide background: COVID-19 samples, acute and convalescent, were from the United States, Italy and Spain. In each case, the material was cDNA or gDNA derived from T cells, B-cell-depleted T cells, or PBMCs.

Original data processing: Reference gene primer amplification yielded estimated nucleated cell counts. Profiled with immunoSEQ multiplex PCR; TCRdb holds only in-frame clones, not every one. V, J and clone size are taken as reported in that table, and D and trimming were inferred from the DNA itself. Of about 220,000 clones in the sample, approximately 85% were seen once. Germline-derived CDR1 and CDR2 are SGHDN and FVKESK. This CDR3 region has 15 residues. The ends were cut back, 6 bases at V and 1 base at J, with 15 bases in the middle. This chain uses TRBV14 with TRBJ2-5; perhaps TRBD1 as D (6 bases). Sequencing input: peripheral blood. The sequence came from a man aged 50-60 years who had recovered from COVID-19. The CDR3 region is CASSFNTGTQETQYF. The CDR3 DNA follows: TGTGCCAGCAGTTTCAATACAGGGACCCAAGAGACCCAGTACTTC.